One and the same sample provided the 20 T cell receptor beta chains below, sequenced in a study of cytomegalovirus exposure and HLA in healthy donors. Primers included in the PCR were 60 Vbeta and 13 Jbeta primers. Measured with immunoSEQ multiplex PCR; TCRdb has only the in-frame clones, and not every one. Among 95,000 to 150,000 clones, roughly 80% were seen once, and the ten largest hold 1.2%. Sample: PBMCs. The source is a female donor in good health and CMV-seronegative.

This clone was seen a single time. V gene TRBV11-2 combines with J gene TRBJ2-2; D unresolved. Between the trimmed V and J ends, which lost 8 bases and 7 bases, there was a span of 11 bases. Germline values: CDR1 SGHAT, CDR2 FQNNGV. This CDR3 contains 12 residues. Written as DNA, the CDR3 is TGTGCCAGCGACTTCCCGAACGGGGAGCTGTTTTTT. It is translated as CASDFPNGELFF.

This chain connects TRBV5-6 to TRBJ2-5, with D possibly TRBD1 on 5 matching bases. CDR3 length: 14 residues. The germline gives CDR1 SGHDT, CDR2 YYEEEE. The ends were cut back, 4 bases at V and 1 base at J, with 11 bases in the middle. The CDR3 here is CASSLWTTQETQYF. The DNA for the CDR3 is TGTGCCAGCAGCCTCTGGACAACCCAAGAGACCCAGTACTTC.

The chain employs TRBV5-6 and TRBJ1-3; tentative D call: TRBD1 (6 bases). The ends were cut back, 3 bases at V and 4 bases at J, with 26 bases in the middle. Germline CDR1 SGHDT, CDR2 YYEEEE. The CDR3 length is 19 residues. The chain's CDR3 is CASSWLRPSRGGLGNTIYF. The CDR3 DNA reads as TGTGCCAGCAGCTGGTTGCGGCCCTCTCGGGGGGGCCTGGGAAACACCATATATTTT.

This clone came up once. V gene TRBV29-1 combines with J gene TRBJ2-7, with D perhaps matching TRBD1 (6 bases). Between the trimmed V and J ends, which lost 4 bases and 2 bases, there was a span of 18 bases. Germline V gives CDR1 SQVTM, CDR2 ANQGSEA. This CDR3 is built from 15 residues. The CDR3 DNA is TGCAGCGTTGGTTTGGGGGCGAAGGGGACCTACGAGCAGTACTTC. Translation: CSVGLGAKGTYEQYF.

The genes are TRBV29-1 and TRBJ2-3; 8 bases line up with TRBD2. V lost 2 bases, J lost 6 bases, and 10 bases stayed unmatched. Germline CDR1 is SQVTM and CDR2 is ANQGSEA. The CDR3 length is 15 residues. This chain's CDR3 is CSVERQRGSPDTQYF. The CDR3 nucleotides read TGCAGCGTTGAACGGCAGCGGGGGAGCCCGGATACGCAGTATTTT.

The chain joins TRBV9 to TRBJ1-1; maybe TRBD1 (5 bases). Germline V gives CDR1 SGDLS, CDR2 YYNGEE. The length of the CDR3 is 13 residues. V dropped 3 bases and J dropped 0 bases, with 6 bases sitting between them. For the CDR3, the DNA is TGTGCCAGCAGCGGGGGCGTGAACACTGAAGCTTTCTTT. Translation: CASSGGVNTEAFF.

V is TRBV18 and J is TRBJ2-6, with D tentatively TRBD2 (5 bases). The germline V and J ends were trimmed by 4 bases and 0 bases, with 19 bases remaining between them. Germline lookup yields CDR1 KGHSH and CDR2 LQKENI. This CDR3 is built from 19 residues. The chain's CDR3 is CASSQEVVSIISGANVLTF. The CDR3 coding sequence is TGTGCCAGCTCACAGGAGGTAGTCAGCATAATCTCTGGGGCCAACGTCCTGACTTTC.

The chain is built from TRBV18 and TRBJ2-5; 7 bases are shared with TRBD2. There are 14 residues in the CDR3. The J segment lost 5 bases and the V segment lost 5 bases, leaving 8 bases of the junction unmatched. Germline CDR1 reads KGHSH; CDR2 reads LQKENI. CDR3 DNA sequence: TGTGCCAGCTCAAGGGGAGGGGCAGAGGAGACCCAGTACTTC. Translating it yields CASSRGGAEETQYF.

CDR3: CASGTGEGYGYTF. The CDR3, as DNA: TGCGCCAGCGGGACAGGGGAGGGCTATGGCTACACCTTC. The chain couples TRBV5-1 to TRBJ1-2; 10 bases line up with TRBD1. CDR3 length equals 13 residues. The V gene end was trimmed by 7 bases and the J gene end by 4 bases; junction bases not matched to a gene: 4. Germline assignment: CDR1 SGHRS and CDR2 YFSETQ.

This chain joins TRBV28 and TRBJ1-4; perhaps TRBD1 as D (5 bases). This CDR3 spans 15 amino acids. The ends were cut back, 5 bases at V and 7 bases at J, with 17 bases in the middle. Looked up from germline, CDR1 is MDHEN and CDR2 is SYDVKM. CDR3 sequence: CASSQNGAEGEKLFF. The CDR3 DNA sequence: TGTGCCAGCAGTCAAAACGGGGCGGAGGGTGAAAAACTGTTTTTT.

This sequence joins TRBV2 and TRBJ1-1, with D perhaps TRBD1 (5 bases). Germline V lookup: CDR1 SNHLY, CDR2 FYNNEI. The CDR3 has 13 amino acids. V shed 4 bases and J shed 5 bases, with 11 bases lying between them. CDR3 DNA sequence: TGTGCCAGCAGTGGGGGGGGGAGGACTGAAGCTTTCTTT. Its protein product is CASSGGGRTEAFF.

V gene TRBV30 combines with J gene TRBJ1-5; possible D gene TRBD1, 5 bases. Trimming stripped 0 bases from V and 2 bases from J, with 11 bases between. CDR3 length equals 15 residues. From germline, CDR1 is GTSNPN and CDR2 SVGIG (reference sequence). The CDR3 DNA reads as TGTGCCTGGAGTGTACCAGGGTTCGGCAATCAGCCCCAGCATTTT. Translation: CAWSVPGFGNQPQHF.

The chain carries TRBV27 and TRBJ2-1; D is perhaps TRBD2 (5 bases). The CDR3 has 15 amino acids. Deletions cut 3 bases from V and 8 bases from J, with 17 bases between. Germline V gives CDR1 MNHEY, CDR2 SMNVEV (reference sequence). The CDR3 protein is CASSFLLGGTDEQFF. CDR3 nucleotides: TGTGCCAGCAGTTTTCTGCTAGGAGGTACCGATGAGCAGTTCTTC.

The CDR3, as DNA: TGTGCCAGCAGCGGAAAGGGGGGGATGAACACTGAAGCTTTCTTT. Translating it yields CASSGKGGMNTEAFF. The chain has TRBV9 and TRBJ1-1; TRBD1 might be the D (6 bases). Trimming took 3 bases from V and 0 from J, leaving 12 bases between them. CDR1 and CDR2 from the germline V gene are SGDLS and YYNGEE. This CDR3 has 15 amino acids.

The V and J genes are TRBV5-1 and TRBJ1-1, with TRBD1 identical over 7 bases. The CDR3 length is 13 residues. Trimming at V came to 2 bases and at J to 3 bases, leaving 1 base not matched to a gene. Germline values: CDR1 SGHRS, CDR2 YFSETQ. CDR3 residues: CASSLQGHTEAFF. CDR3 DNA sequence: TGCGCCAGCAGCTTACAGGGGCACACTGAAGCTTTCTTT.

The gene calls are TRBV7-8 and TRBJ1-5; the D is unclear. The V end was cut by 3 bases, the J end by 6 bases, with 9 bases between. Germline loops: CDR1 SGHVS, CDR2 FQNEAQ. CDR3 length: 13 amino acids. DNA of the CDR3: TGTGCCAGCAGCTTGGGAGGGTCTCAGCCCCAGCATTTT. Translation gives CASSLGGSQPQHF.

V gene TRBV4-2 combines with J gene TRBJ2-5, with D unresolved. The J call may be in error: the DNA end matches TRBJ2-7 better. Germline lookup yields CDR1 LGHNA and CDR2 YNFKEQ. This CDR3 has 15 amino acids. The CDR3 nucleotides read TGTGCCAGCAGCCAAGGCGGCGCTAGCTCCTACGAGCAGTACTTC. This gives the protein CASSQGGASSYEQYF.

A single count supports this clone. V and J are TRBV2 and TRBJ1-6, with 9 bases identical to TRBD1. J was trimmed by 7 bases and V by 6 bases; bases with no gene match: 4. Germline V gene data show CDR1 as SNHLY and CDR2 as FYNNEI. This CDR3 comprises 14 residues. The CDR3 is CASSRDRVNSPLHF. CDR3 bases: TGTGCCAGCAGCCGGGACAGGGTAAATTCACCCCTCCACTTT. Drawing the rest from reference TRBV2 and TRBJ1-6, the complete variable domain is EPEVTQTPSHQVTQMGQEVILRCVPISNHLYFYWYRQILGQKVEFLVSFYNNEISEKSEIFDDQFSVERPDGSNFTLKIRSTKLEDSAMYFCASSRDRVNSPLHFGNGTRLTVT.

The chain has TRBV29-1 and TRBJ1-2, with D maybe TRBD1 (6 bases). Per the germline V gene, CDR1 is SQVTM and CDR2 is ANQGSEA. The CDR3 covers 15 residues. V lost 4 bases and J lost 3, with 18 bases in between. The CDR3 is CSVGEQGVPHYGYTF. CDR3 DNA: TGCAGCGTTGGGGAACAGGGCGTCCCCCACTATGGCTACACCTTC. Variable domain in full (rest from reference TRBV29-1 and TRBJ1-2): SAVISQKPSRDICQRGTSLTIQCQVDSQVTMMFWYRQQPGQSLTLIATANQGSEATYESGFVIDKFPISRPNLTFSTLTVSNMSPEDSSIYLCSVGEQGVPHYGYTFGSGTRLTVV.

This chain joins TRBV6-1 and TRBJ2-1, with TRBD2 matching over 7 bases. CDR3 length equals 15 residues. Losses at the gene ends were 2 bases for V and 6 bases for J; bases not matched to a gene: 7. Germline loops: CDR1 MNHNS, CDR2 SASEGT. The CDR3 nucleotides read TGTGCCAGCAGTGAAAGAACGGGAGGATCCAATGAGCAGTTCTTC. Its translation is CASSERTGGSNEQFF.